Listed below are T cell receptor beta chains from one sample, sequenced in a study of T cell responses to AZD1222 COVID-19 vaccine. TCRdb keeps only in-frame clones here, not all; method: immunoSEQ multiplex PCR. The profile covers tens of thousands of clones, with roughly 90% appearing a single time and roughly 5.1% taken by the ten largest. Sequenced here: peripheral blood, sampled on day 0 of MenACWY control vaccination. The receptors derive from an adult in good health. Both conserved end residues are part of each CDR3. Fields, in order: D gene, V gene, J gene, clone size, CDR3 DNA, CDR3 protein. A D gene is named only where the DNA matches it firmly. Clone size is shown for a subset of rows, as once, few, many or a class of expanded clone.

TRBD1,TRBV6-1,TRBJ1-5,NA,TGTGCCAGCAGTGAAGCAAGCGGGACAGGCTCCGAGCCCCAGCATTTT,CASSEASGTGSEPQHF
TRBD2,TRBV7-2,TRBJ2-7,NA,TGTGCCAGCAGCGGTGGACTAGCTGGCGAGCAGTACTTC,CASSGGLAGEQYF
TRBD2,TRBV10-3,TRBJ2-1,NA,TGTGCCATCAGCCTGAGCGGGACCGAGCAGTTCTTC,CAISLSGTEQFF
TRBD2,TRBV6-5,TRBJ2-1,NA,TGTGCCAGCAGTTACGGCGGGGGGGCCAACAATGAGCAGTTCTTC,CASSYGGGANNEQFF
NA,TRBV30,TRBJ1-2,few,TGTGCCTGGAGCACCGGGACACTGGGGGGCTACACCTTC,CAWSTGTLGGYTF
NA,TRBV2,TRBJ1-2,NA,TGTGCCAGCAGTGATACACTGAACTATGGCTACACCTTC,CASSDTLNYGYTF
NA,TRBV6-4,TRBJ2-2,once,TGTGCCAGCAGCCCTAAAACCACCGGGGAGCTGTTTTTT,CASSPKTTGELFF
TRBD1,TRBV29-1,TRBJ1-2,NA,TGCAGCGTACAAGCAGGGGGCGGATGGGGCTACACCTTC,CSVQAGGGWGYTF
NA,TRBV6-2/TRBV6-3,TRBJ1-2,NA,TGTGCCAGCAGTTACTCGAGGGAACACTATTCTAACTATGGCTACACCTTC,CASSYSREHYSNYGYTF
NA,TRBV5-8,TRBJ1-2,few,TGTGCCAGCAGCTTGGTGGGCACCGTCTATGGCTACACCTTC,CASSLVGTVYGYTF
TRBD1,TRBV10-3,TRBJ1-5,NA,TGTGCCATCAGGGGACAGGGACGAAATCAGCCCCAGCATTTT,CAIRGQGRNQPQHF
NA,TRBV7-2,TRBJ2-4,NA,TGTGCCAGCAGCTCACCTAGCGCGGGCATTCAGTACTTC,CASSSPSAGIQYF
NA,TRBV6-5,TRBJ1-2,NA,TGTGCCAGCAGTTACTCCGGCAGGGATGGCTACACCTTC,CASSYSGRDGYTF
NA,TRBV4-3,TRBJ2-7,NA,TGCGCCAGCAGCCAAGATAGGGGACGGGGTCAGTACTTC,CASSQDRGRGQYF
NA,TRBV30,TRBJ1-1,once,TGTGCCTGGACACAGGGAAACACTGAAGCTTTCTTT,CAWTQGNTEAFF
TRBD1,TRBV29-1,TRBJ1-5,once,TGCAGCGCTCGGACAGGGAATCAGCCCCAGCATTTT,CSARTGNQPQHF
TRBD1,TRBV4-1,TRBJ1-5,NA,TGCGCCAGCAGCCCTAAACCGACAGGGGATAGCAATCAGCCCCAGCATTTT,CASSPKPTGDSNQPQHF
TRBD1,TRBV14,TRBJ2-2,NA,TGTGCCAGCAGCTCCCTTGCCGGGACAGGGATATCCGGGGAGCTGTTTTTT,CASSSLAGTGISGELFF
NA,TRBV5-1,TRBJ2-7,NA,TGCGCCAGCAAGGAGGTAGCAACACTTGCCTTCTCCTACGAGCAGTACTTC,CASKEVATLAFSYEQYF
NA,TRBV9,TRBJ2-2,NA,TGTGCCAGCAGCGTAGACCAGACGAACACCGGGGAGCTGTTTTTT,CASSVDQTNTGELFF
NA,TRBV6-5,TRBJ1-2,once,TGTGCCAGCAGCCTGCCGTACGGCGGCTACACCTTC,CASSLPYGGYTF
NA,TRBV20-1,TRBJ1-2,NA,TGCAGTGCTAGACAGGGTACGGGCTACACCTTC,CSARQGTGYTF
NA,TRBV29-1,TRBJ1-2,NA,TGCAGCGTTGAAGAGTCATGGGGTCTGTATGGCTACACCTTC,CSVEESWGLYGYTF
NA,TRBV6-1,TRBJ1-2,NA,TGTGCCAGCAGTGACGGACAGTACTATGGCTACACCTTC,CASSDGQYYGYTF
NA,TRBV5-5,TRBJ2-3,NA,TGTGCCAGCAGCTTGCGGTCAGGGAAGTCAGATACGCAGTATTTT,CASSLRSGKSDTQYF
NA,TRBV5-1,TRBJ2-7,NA,TGCGCCAGCAGCCGCGGGACAGAAACCTACGAGCAGTACTTC,CASSRGTETYEQYF
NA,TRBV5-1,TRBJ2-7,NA,TGCGCCAGCAGCGAATCCACAGGGAGCTCCTACGAGCAGTACTTC,CASSESTGSSYEQYF
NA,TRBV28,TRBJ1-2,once,TGTGCCAGCAGTCCGACGTTGGAGTATGGCTACACCTTC,CASSPTLEYGYTF
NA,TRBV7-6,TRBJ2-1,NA,TGTGCCAGCAGCTCACCGGACTTCTTGAGGAATGAGCAGTTCTTC,CASSSPDFLRNEQFF